This T cell receptor (beta chain) was retrieved from a study of blood T cells in healthy people across ages. The second PCR ran about 6 to 11 cycles with a sample-barcoded 5' primer and J-beta primers. A 12-random-nucleotide template-switch adaptor tagged each cDNA molecule. TCRdb itself ran the 5' RACE reads through MiXCR, one entry per CDR3 protein. This sample yields 600,000 to 900,000 distinct CDR3 sequences, of which more than 25% are seen a single time; roughly 3.1% belongs to the top ten. This same sample was also taken into another study, of T cells of mothers and their children.

This clonotype was obtained from a boy aged 5 to 17 in good health. Sequenced sample: blood.

CDR3 in amino acids: CASRTTYGYTF. The CDR3 region has the DNA TGTGCCAGCCGTACAACCTATGGCTACACCTTC. The chain employs TRBV12-3 or TRBV12-4 and TRBJ1-2; unclear D gene. This CDR3 is 11 amino acids long. The ends were cut back, 8 bases at V and 4 bases at J, with 8 bases in the middle.